Sequencing of this T cell receptor beta chain was carried out in a study of OX40 agonist ivuxolimab in advanced cancers. Measured with immunoSEQ multiplex PCR; TCRdb has only the in-frame clones, and not every one. The sample has about 64,000 clones, around 90% seen once. V lost 5 bases, J lost 2 bases, and 12 bases lay in between. The CDR3 has 14 amino acids. Germline lookup yields CDR1 MNHNS and CDR2 SASEGT. Sequenced material: CD4+ or CD8+ T cells sorted from blood, taken in a trial of the OX40 agonist ivuxolimab. The chain combines TRBV6-1 with TRBJ1-2; D is perhaps TRBD1 (5 bases). The receptor was isolated from an adult with an advanced solid tumor such as melanoma, head and neck, liver or kidney cancer. Written as DNA, the CDR3 is TGTGCCAGCAGTACCGGAGGGGCAAACTATGGCTACACCTTC. Protein product: CASSTGGANYGYTF.